One sample yielded the 15 T cell receptor beta chains listed below, sequenced in a study of shared T cell receptors in the human thymus. Assay: immunoSEQ multiplex PCR; the TCRdb copy retains only in-frame clones and omits some. Of more than 550,000 clones listed, 75% to 90% are singletons. This same sample was also part of a study on human thymus T cells.

The sample comprised thymocytes. The source of these receptors is a girl under three years old with a congenital heart defect.

The chain links TRBV27 to TRBJ1-5, with TRBD1 identical over 8 bases. Germline V gives CDR1 MNHEY, CDR2 SMNVEV (reference sequence). Trimming took 5 bases from V and 6 from J; bases not matched to a gene: 12. There are 16 residues in the CDR3. The CDR3 reads CASSPNPDRAAQPQHF. The CDR3 coding sequence is TGTGCCAGCAGTCCCAACCCGGACAGGGCAGCTCAGCCCCAGCATTTT.

The chain uses TRBV5-1 and TRBJ2-3, with TRBD1 as a possible D gene (5 bases). This CDR3 is built from 11 residues. V was pared by 7 bases and J by 9 bases, with 12 bases between. Germline assignment: CDR1 SGHRS and CDR2 YFSETQ. CDR3 nucleotide sequence: TGCGCCAGCCTAGGGGCGAGGACGCAGTATTTT. Its translation: CASLGARTQYF.

This chain uses TRBV27 with TRBJ2-5, with TRBD1 matching 7 bases. Trimming removed 4 bases from V and 3 bases from J; junction bases left unmatched: 20. Per the germline V gene, CDR1 is MNHEY and CDR2 is SMNVEV (reference sequence). There are 19 residues in the CDR3. CDR3 amino acids: CASSWDRQGKASSEETQYF. CDR3 bases: TGTGCCAGCAGTTGGGACCGACAGGGCAAAGCTTCTTCCGAAGAGACCCAGTACTTC.

The V and J genes are TRBV5-1 and TRBJ1-2; possible D gene TRBD1, 6 bases. Germline V CDR1 and CDR2: SGHRS, YFSETQ. This CDR3 region has 16 residues. V lost 4 bases and J 8 bases, leaving 24 bases between the germline ends. CDR3 nucleotide sequence: TGCGCCAGCAGCGTAGGTACGGGGGGCCGGCCCGGGGGCTACACCTTC. It encodes CASSVGTGGRPGGYTF.

This rearrangement joins TRBV2 to TRBJ2-5; 9 positions agree with TRBD1. Germline values: CDR1 SNHLY, CDR2 FYNNEI. V lost 4 bases and J lost 3; bases outside the gene matches: 9. The CDR3 spans 16 residues. CDR3 sequence reads: CASSAGTGNPEETQYF. In DNA, the CDR3 is TGTGCCAGCAGTGCCGGGACAGGGAACCCCGAAGAGACCCAGTACTTC.

The count of this clone is one. The chain joins TRBV4-1 to TRBJ2-1; the match to TRBD2 covers 8 bases. Losses at the gene ends were 1 base for V and 0 bases for J; bases not matched to a gene: 5. The germline gives CDR1 MGHRA, CDR2 YSYEKL. The CDR3 spans 17 residues. Here the CDR3 reads CASSQGGGGSSYNEQFF. CDR3 bases: TGCGCCAGCAGCCAAGGGGGCGGGGGGAGCTCCTACAATGAGCAGTTCTTC.

CDR3 nucleotide sequence: TGTGCCAGCAGCTTAAGTCCCGGTTATGAAGCTTTCTTT. This codes for CASSLSPGYEAFF. This chain connects TRBV11-2 to TRBJ1-1; D is ambiguous. From germline, CDR1 is SGHAT and CDR2 FQNNGV. The CDR3 consists of 13 residues. The V end lost 2 bases, the J end lost 7 bases, and 11 bases lay between the germline ends.

The chain joins TRBV29-1 to TRBJ2-3; possible D gene TRBD2, 6 bases. The ends were cut back, 6 bases at V and 6 bases at J, with 10 bases in the middle. CDR3 length: 11 residues. The germline CDR1 and CDR2 sequences are SQVTM and ANQGSEA. The CDR3 nucleotides read TGCAGCGTCCCAGGGAGGGATACGCAGTATTTT. Protein product: CSVPGRDTQYF.

The chain links TRBV5-1 to TRBJ2-7; 12 bases line up with TRBD2. The trim removed 0 bases at V and 7 bases at J, leaving 5 bases unmatched. The CDR3 runs to 15 residues. Germline values: CDR1 SGHRS, CDR2 YFSETQ. The CDR3 sequence is CASSLGLAGDLEQYF. The CDR3 DNA sequence: TGCGCCAGCAGCTTGGGACTAGCGGGGGACTTAGAGCAGTACTTC.

V gene TRBV2 combines with J gene TRBJ1-4, with D possibly matching TRBD1 (6 bases). The germline V gene encodes CDR1 SNHLY and CDR2 FYNNEI. CDR3 length: 16 residues. Trimming took 1 base from V and 3 from J, leaving 12 bases between them. DNA for the CDR3: TGTGCCAGCAGTGAAGGGGCGGGGGGGCCTAATGAAAAACTGTTTTTT. Translating gives CASSEGAGGPNEKLFF.

Remarks on this clone: At one boundary the junction diverges from the germline segment, which might be a read error. The chain uses TRBV6-1 and TRBJ2-5, with TRBD1 identical over 7 bases. CDR1 and CDR2 (germline): MNHNS, SASEGT. The CDR3 has 15 residues. CDR3 amino acids: CASSEGQGWSETKYF. The DNA for the CDR3 is TGTGCCAGCAGTGAAGGACAGGGTTGGTCAGAGACCAAGTACTTC.

This chain uses TRBV5-1 with TRBJ2-2; 7 bases agree with TRBD2. The V gene's germline CDR1 is SGHRS and CDR2 YFSETQ. The length of the CDR3 is 16 residues. V shed 4 bases, J shed 4 bases, and the junction held 10 bases outside the gene matches. The CDR3 here is CASSRRGGGGTGELFF. The CDR3 DNA reads TGCGCCAGCAGCCGGCGGGGCGGGGGAGGCACCGGGGAGCTGTTTTTT.

The rearrangement joins TRBV2 to TRBJ1-6; TRBD1 might be the D (5 bases). Trimming removed 7 bases from V and 4 bases from J, with 11 bases in between. Germline V gives CDR1 SNHLY, CDR2 FYNNEI. The CDR3 totals 14 residues. The CDR3 sequence is CASTPGTYNSPLHF. CDR3 nucleotide sequence: TGTGCCAGCACCCCCGGGACTTATAATTCACCCCTCCACTTT.

A remark on this clone: Distinct nucleotide sequences in the sample also encode this CDR3. The chain uses TRBV28 and TRBJ1-2, with 7 nucleotides matching TRBD1. V gave up 3 bases and J gave up 4 bases; unmatched junction bases: 11. This CDR3 has 16 amino acids. Per germline, CDR1 MDHEN and CDR2 SYDVKM. CDR3 nucleotide sequence: TGTGCCAGCAGTTTGGAAGGGGGCTCTACTTCCTATGGCTACACCTTC. This encodes CASSLEGGSTSYGYTF.

The V gene is TRBV19, the J gene TRBJ1-2; 11 bases match TRBD1. The germline V gene has CDR1 LNHDA and CDR2 SQIVND (reference sequence). V was pared by 3 bases and J by 8 bases, with 2 bases of the junction left unmatched. This CDR3 has 13 residues. The CDR3 nucleotides are TGTGCCAGTAGTATCGGGACAGGGGGAGGCTACACCTTC. It specifies CASSIGTGGGYTF.